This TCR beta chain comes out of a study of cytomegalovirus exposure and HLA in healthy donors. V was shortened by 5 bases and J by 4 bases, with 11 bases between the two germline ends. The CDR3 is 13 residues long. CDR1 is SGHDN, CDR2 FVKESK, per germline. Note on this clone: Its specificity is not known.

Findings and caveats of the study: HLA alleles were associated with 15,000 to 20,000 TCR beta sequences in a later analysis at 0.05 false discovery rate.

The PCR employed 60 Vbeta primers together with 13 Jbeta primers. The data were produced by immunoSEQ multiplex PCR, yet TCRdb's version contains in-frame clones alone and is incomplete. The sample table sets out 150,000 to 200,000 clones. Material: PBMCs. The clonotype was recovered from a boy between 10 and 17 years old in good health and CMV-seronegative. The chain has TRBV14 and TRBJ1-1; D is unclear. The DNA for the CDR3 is TGTGCCAGCAGCAATTTCCGGGGCACTGAAGCTTTCTTT. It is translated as CASSNFRGTEAFF.